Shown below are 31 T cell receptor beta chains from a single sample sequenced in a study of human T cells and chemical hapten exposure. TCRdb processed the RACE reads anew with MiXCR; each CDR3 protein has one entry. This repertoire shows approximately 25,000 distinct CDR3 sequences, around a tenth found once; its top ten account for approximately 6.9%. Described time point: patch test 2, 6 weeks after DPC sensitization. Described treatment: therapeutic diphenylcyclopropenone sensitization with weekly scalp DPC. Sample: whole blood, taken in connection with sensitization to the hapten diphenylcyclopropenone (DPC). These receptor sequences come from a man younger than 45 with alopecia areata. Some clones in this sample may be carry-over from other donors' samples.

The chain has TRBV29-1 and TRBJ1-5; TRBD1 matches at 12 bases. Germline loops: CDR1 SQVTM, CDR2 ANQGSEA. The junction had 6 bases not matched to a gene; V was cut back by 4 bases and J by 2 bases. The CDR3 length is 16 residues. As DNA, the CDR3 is TGCAGCGTTGTCGGGACAGGGGGCGCGGGCAATCAGCCCCAGCATTTT. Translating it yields CSVVGTGGAGNQPQHF.

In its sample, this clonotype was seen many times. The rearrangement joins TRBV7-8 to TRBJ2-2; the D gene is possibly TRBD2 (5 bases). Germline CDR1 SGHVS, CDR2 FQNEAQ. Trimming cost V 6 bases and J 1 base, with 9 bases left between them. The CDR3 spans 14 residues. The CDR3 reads CASRAAGNTGELFF. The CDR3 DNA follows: TGTGCCAGCAGGGCGGCGGGGAACACCGGGGAGCTGTTTTTT.

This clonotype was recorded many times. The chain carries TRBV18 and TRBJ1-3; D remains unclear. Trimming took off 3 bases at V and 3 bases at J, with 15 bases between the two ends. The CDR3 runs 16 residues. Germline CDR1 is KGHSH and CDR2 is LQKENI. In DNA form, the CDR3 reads TGTGCCAGCTCACCTCTTCGAGGGCCATATGGAAACACCATATATTTT. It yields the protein CASSPLRGPYGNTIYF.

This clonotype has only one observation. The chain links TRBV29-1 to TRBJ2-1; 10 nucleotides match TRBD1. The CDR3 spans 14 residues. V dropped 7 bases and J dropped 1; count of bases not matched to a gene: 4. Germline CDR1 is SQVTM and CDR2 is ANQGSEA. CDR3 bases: TGCAGCGCTGGACAGGGGGGTTCCTACAATGAGCAGTTCTTC. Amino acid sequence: CSAGQGGSYNEQFF.

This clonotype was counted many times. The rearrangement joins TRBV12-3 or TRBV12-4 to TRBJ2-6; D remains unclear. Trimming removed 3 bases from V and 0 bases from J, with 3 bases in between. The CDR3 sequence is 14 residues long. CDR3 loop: CASSFFSGANVLTF. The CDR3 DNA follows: TGTGCCAGCAGTTTCTTCTCTGGGGCCAACGTCCTGACTTTC.

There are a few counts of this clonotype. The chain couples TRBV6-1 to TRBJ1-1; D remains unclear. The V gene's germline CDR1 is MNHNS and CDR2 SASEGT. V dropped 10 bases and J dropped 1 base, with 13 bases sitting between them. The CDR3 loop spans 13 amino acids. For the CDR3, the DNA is TGTGCCACTCCTTTTGGGGAGAACACTGAAGCTTTCTTT. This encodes CATPFGENTEAFF.

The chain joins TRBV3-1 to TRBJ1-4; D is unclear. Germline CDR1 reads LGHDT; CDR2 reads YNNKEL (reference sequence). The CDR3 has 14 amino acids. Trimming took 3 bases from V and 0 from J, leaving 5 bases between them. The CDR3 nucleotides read TGTGCCAGCAGCCAGAGCTCAACTAATGAAAAACTGTTTTTT. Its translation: CASSQSSTNEKLFF.

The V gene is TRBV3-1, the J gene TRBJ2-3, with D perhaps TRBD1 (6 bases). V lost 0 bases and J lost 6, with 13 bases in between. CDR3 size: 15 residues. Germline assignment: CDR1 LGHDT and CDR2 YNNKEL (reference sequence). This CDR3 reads CASSQDPTGWDTQYF. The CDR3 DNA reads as TGTGCCAGCAGCCAAGATCCCACAGGGTGGGATACGCAGTATTTT.

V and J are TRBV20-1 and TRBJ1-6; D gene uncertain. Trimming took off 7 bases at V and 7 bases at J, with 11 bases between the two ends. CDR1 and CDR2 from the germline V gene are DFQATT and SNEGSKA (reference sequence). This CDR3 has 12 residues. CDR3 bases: TGCAGTGTATCTTCCGGAAATTCACCCCTCCACTTT. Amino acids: CSVSSGNSPLHF.

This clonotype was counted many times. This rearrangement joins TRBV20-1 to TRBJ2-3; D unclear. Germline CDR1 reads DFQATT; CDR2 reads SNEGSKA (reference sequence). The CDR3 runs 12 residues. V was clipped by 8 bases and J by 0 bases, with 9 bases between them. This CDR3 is CSSLLSTDTQYF. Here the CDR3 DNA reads TGCAGTTCTTTACTGAGCACAGATACGCAGTATTTT.

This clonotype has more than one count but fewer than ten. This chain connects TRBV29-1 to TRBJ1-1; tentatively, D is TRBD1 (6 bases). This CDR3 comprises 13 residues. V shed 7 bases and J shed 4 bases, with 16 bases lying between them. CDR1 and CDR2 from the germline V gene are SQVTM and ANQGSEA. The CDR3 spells CSAYREGGTEAFF. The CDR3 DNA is TGCAGCGCATACAGGGAAGGCGGCACTGAAGCTTTCTTT.

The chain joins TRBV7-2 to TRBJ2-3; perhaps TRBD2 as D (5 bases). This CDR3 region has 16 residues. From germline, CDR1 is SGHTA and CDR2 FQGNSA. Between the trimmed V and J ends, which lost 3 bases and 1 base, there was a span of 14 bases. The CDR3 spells CASSLSLNGGTDTQYF. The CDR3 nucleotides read TGTGCCAGCAGCTTGAGCCTGAACGGGGGCACAGATACGCAGTATTTT.

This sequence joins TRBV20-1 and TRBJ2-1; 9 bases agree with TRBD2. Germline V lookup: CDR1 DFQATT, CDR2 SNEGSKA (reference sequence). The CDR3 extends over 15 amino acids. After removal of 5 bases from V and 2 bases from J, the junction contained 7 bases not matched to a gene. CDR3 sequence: CSAPKTSGTYNEQFF. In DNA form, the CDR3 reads TGCAGTGCTCCGAAGACTAGCGGCACCTACAATGAGCAGTTCTTC.

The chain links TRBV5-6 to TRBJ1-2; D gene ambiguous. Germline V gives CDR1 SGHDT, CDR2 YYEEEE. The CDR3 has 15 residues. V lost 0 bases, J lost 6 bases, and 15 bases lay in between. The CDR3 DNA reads TGTGCCAGCAGCTTGGGACCTCAACCCTCTCATGGCTACACCTTC. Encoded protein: CASSLGPQPSHGYTF. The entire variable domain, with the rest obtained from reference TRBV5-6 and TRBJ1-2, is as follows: DAGVTQSPTHLIKTRGQQVTLRCSPKSGHDTVSWYQQALGQGPQFIFQYYEEEERQRGNFPDRFSGHQFPNYSSELNVNALLLGDSALYLCASSLGPQPSHGYTFGSGTRLTVV.

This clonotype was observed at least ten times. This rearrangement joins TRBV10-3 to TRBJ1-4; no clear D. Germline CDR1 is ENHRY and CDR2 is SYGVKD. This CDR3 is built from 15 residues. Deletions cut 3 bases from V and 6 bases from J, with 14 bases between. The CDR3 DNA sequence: TGTGCCATCAGTGAACAGCTCCCGGCGGATGAAAAACTGTTTTTT. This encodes CAISEQLPADEKLFF.

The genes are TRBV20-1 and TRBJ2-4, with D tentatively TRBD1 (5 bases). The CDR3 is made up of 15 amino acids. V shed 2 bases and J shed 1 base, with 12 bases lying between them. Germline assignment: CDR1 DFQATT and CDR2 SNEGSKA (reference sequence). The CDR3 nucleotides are TGCAGTGCTAGATCTGGGGCAGGGGCCAAAAACATTCAGTACTTC. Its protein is CSARSGAGAKNIQYF.

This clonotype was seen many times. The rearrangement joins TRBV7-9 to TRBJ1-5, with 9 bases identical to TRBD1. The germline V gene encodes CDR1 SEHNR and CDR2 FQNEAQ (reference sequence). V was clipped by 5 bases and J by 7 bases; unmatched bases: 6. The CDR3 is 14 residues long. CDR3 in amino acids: CASSPGDRAQPQHF. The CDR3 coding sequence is TGTGCCAGCAGCCCGGGGGACAGGGCACAGCCCCAGCATTTT.

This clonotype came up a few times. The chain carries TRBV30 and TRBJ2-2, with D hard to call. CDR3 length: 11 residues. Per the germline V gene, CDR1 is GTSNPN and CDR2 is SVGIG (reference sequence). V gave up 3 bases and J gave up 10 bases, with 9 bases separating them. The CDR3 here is CAWRRQVELFF. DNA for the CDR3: TGTGCCTGGAGGAGACAAGTGGAGCTGTTTTTT.

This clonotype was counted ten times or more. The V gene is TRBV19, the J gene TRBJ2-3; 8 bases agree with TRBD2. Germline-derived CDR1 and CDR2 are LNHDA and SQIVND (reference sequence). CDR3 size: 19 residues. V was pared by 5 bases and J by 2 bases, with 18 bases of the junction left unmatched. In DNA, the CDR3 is TGTGCCAGTAGTCCCCGCCCGGGGGGGGGCAACGTACTCACAGATACGCAGTATTTT. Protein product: CASSPRPGGGNVLTDTQYF.

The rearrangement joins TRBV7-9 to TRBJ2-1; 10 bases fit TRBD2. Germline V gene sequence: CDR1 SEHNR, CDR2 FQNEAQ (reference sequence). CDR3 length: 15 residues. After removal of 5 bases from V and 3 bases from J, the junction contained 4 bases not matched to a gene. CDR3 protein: CASSPGTSDYNEQFF. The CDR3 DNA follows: TGTGCCAGCAGCCCAGGGACTAGCGACTACAATGAGCAGTTCTTC.

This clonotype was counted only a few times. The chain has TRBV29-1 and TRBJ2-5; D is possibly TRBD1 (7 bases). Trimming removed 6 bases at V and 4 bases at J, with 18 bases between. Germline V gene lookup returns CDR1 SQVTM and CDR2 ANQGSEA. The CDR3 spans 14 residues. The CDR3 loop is CSVAPGGRTETQYF. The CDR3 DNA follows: TGCAGCGTCGCGCCAGGGGGGCGGACAGAGACCCAGTACTTC.

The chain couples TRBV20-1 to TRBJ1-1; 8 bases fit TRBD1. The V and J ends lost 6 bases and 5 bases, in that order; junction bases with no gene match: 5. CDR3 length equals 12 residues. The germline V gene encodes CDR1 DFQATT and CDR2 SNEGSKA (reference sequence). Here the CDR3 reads CSADRDRTEAFF. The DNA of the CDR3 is TGCAGTGCGGACAGGGATAGGACTGAAGCTTTCTTT.

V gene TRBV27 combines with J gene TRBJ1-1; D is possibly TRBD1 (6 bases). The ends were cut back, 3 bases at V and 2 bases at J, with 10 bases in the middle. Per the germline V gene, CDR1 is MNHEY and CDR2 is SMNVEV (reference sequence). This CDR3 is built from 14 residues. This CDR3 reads CASSLWDKNTEAFF. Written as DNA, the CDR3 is TGTGCCAGCAGTTTGTGGGACAAAAACACTGAAGCTTTCTTT.

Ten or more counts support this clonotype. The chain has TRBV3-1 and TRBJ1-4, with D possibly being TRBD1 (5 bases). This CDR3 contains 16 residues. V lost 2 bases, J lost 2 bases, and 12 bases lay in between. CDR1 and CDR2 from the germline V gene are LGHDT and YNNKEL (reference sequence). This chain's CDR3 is CASSQTARGTNEKLFF. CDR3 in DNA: TGTGCCAGCAGCCAAACCGCGAGGGGCACTAATGAAAAACTGTTTTTT.

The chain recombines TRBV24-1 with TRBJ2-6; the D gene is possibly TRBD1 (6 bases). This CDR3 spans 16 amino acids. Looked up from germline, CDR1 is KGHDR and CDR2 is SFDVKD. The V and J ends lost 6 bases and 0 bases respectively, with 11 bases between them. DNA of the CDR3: TGTGCCACCAGTACAGGGAGTCTCTCTGGGGCCAACGTCCTGACTTTC. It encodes CATSTGSLSGANVLTF.

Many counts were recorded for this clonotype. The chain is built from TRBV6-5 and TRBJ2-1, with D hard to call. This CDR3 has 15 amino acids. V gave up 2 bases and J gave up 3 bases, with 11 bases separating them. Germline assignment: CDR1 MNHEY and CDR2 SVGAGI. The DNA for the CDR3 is TGTGCCAGCAGTTACACGAACCGGCACTACAATGAGCAGTTCTTC. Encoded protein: CASSYTNRHYNEQFF.

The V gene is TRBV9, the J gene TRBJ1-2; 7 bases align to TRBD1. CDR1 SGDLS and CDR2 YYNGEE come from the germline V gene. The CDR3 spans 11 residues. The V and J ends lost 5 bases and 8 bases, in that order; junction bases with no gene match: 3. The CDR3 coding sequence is TGTGCCAGCAGTTACAGGGGAGGCTACACCTTC. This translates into CASSYRGGYTF.

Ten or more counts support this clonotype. The CDR3 nucleotides read TGCAGCGTTATTCTCCCGGGATCTGGAAACACCATATATTTT. Translation gives CSVILPGSGNTIYF. The chain carries TRBV29-1 and TRBJ1-3; D gene ambiguous. Trimming left V 5 bases short and J 1 base short, with 12 bases between. Germline values: CDR1 SQVTM, CDR2 ANQGSEA. The CDR3 consists of 14 residues.

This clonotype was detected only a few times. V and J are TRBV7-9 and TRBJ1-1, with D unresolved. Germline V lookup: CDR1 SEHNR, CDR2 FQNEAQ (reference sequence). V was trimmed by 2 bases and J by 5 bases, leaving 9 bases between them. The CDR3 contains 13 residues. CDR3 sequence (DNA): TGTGCCAGCAGCTTAACGGAGGAGACTGAAGCTTTCTTT. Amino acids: CASSLTEETEAFF.

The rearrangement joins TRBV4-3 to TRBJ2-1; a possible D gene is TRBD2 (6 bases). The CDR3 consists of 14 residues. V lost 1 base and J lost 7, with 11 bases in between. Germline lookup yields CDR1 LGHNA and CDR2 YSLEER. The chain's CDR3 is CASSQGHGGNEQFF. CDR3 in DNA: TGCGCCAGCAGCCAAGGGCATGGAGGGAATGAGCAGTTCTTC.

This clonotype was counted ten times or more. As DNA, the CDR3 is TGTGCCAGCTCACGGGACAGGGTCACCTACGAGCAGTACTTC. Protein: CASSRDRVTYEQYF. The rearrangement joins TRBV18 to TRBJ2-7, with 9 bases aligning to TRBD1. The CDR3 covers 14 residues. Looked up from germline, CDR1 is KGHSH and CDR2 is LQKENI. V lost 4 bases to trimming and J lost 2 bases; unmatched junction nucleotides: 3.